The sequence of this TCR beta chain was determined in a study of cytomegalovirus exposure and HLA in healthy donors. Study-level information: Early released data comprised about 85 million unique TCRs from HLA-typed donors.

Trimming shortened V by 2 bases and J by 9 bases, and 18 bases separated the two germline ends. Germline V gene lookup returns CDR1 SGHRS and CDR2 YFSETQ. The CDR3 length is 16 residues. This clone has only one observation. The PCR ran on 60 Vbeta and 13 Jbeta primers. Here immunoSEQ multiplex PCR was the method, and the copy in TCRdb shows in-frame clones only, minus some. In the table there are 100,000 to 150,000 clones, about 81% of which are singletons. This clonotype was sampled from a woman in her 30s in good health and CMV-seronegative. The V gene is TRBV5-1, the J gene TRBJ1-6, with D possibly being TRBD1 (6 bases). The sample consisted of PBMCs. The CDR3 DNA follows: TGCGCCAGCAGCTTTAACTCCATTGGGGGCAGTTCACCCCTCCACTTT. Its protein is CASSFNSIGGSSPLHF.